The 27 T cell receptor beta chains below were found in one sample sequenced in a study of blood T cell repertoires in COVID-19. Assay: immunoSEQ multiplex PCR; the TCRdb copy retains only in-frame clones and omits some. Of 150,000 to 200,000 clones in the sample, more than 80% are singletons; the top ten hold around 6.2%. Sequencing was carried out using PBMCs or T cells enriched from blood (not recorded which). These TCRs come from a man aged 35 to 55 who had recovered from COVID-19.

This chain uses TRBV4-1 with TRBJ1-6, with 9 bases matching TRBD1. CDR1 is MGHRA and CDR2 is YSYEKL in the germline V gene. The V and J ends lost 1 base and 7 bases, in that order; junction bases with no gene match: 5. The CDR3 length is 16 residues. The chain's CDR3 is CASSQVLGQGNSPLHF. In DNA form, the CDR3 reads TGCGCCAGCAGCCAAGTTCTCGGACAGGGGAATTCACCCCTCCACTTT.

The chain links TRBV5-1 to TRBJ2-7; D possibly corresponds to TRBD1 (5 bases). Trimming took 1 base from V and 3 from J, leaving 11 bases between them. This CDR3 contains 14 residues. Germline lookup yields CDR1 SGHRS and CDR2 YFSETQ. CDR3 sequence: CASSLSTQGYEQYF. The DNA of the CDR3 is TGCGCCAGCAGCTTGTCCACGCAGGGCTACGAGCAGTACTTC.

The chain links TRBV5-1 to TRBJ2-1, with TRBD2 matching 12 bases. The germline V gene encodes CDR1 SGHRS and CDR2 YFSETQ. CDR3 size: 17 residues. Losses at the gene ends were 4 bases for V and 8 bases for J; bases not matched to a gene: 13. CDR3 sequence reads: CASSRRLAGALGDEQFF. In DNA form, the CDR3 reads TGCGCCAGCAGCAGGAGACTAGCGGGAGCTTTGGGCGATGAGCAGTTCTTC.

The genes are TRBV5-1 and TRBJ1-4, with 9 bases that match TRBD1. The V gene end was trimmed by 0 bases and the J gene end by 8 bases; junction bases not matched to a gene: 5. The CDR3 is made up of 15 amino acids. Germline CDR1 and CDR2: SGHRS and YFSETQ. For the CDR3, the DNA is TGCGCCAGCAGCTTGGACAGGGGGCGAGGAGAAAAACTGTTTTTT. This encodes CASSLDRGRGEKLFF.

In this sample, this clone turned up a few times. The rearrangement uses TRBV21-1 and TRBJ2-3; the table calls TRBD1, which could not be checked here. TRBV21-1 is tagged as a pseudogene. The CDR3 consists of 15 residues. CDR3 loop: CASRPGTGSADTQYF. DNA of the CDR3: TGTGCCAGCCGTCCCGGGACAGGGTCGGCAGATACGCAGTATTTT.

This CDR3 is CASSLLQGGLAEAFF. The CDR3 DNA reads as TGTGCCAGCAGTCTTCTACAGGGGGGGTTAGCTGAAGCTTTCTTT. V usage is TRBV6-5 and J usage is TRBJ1-1, with 8 bases matching TRBD1. The CDR3 contains 15 residues. Germline V gene data show CDR1 as MNHEY and CDR2 as SVGAGI. J gave up 6 bases and V 5 bases, and 11 bases lay outside the gene matches.

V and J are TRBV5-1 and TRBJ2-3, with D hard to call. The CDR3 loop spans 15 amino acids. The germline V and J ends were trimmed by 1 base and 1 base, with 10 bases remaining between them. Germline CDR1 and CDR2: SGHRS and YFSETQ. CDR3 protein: CASSLRSTGTDTQYF. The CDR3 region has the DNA TGCGCCAGCAGCTTGAGGTCAACAGGCACAGATACGCAGTATTTT.

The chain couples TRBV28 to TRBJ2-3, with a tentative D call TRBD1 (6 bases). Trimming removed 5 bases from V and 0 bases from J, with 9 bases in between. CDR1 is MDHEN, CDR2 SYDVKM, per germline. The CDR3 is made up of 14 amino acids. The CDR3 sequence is CASSGRGSTDTQYF. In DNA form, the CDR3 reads TGTGCCAGCAGTGGCAGGGGTAGCACAGATACGCAGTATTTT.

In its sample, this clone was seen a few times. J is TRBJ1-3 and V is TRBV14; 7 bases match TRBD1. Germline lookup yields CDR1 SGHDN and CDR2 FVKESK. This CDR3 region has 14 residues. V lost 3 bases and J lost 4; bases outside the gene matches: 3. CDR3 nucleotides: TGTGCCAGCAGCCAGGCGACAGGGGGAAACACCATATATTTT. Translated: CASSQATGGNTIYF.

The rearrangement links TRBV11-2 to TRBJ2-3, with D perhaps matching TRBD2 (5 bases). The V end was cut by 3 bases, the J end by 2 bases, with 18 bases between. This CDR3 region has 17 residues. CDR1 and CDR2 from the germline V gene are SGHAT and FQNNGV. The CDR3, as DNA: TGTGCCAGCAGCTTCCGGGGTAGCGACTACTTCACAGATACGCAGTATTTT. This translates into CASSFRGSDYFTDTQYF.

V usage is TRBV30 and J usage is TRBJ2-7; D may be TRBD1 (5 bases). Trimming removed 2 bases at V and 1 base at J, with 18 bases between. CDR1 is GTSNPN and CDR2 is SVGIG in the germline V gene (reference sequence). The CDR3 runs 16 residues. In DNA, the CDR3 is TGTGCCTGGAGTCCCCTTGGGGCACGTTCGTCCTACGAGCAGTACTTC. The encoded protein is CAWSPLGARSSYEQYF.

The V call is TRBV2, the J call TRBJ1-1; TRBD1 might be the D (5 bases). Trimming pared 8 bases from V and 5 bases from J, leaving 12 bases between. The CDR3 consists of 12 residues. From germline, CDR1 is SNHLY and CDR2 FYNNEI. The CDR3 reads CASYRLATEAFF. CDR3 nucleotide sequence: TGTGCCAGCTACAGGTTGGCGACTGAAGCTTTCTTT.

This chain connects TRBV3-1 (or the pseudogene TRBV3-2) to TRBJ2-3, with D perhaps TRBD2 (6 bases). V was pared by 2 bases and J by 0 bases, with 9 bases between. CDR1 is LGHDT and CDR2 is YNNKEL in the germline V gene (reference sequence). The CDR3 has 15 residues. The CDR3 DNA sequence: TGTGCCAGCAGCCAATGGGGGGATAGCACAGATACGCAGTATTTT. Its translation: CASSQWGDSTDTQYF.

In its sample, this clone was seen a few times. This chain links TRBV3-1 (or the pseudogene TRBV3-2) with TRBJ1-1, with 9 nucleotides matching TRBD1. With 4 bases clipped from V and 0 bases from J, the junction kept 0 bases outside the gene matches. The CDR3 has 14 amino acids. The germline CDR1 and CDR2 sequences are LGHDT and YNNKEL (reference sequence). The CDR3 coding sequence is TGTGCCAGCAGCCGGGACAGGGTGAACACTGAAGCTTTCTTT. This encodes CASSRDRVNTEAFF.

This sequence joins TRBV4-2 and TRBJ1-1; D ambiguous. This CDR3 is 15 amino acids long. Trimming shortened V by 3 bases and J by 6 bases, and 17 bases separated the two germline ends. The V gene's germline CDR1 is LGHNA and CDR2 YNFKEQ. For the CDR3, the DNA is TGTGCCAGCAGCCAGCCTCGGGATGCCGGCCCTGAAGCTTTCTTT. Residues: CASSQPRDAGPEAFF.

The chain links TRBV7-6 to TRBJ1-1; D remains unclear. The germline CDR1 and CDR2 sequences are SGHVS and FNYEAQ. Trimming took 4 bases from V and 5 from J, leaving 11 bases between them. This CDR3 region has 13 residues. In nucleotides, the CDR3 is TGTGCCAGCAGCTCCCGACGGGAGACTGAAGCTTTCTTT. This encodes CASSSRRETEAFF. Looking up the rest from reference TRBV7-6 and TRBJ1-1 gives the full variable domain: GAGVSQSPRYKVTKRGQDVALRCDPISGHVSLYWYRQALGQGPEFLTYFNYEAQQDKSGLPNDRFSAERPEGSISTLTIQRTEQRDSAMYRCASSSRRETEAFFGQGTRLTVV.

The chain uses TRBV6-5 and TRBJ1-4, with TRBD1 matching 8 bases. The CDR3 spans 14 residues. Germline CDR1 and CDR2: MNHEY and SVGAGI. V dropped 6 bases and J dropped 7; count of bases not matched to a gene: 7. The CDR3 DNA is TGTGCCAGCAGACAAGGACAGGGCGTTGAAAAACTGTTTTTT. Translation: CASRQGQGVEKLFF.

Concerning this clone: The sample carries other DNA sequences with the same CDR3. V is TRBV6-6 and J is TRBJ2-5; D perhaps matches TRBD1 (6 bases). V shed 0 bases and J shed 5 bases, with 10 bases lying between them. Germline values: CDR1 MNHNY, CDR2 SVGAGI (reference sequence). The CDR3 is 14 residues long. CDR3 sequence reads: CASSYSNREETQYF. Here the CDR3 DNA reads TGTGCCAGCAGTTACTCGAACAGGGAGGAGACCCAGTACTTC.

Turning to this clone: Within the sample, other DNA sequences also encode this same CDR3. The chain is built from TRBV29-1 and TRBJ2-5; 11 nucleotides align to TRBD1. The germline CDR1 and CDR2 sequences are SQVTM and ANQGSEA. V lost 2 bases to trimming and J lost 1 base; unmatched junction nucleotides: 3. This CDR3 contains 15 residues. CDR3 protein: CSVEPDRGRQETQYF. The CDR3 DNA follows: TGCAGCGTTGAACCGGACAGGGGGCGCCAAGAGACCCAGTACTTC.

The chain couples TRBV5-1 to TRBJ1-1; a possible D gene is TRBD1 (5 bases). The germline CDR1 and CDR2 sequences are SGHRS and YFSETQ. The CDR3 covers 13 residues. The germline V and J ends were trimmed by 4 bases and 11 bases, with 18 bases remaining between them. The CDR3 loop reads CASSPRGLNGAFF. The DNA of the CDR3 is TGCGCCAGCAGCCCAAGGGGCCTCAACGGGGCTTTCTTT.

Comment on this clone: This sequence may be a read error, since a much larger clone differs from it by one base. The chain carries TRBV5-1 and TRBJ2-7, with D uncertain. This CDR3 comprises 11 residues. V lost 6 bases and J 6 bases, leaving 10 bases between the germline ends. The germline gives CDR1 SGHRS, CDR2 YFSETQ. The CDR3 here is CASKAKTEQYF. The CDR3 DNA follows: TGCGCCAGCAAAGCGAAAACCGAGCAGTACTTC.

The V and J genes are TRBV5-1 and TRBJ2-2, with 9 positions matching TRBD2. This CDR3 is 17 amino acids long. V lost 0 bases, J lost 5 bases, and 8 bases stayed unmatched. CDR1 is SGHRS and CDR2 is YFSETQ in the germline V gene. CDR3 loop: CASSLDVAGGPTGELFF. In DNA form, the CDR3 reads TGCGCCAGCAGCTTGGATGTGGCGGGAGGGCCGACCGGGGAGCTGTTTTTT.

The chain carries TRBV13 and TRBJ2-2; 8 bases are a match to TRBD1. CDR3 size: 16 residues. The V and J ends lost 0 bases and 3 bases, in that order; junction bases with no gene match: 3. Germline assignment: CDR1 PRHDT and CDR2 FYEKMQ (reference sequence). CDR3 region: CASSLGQGAYTGELFF. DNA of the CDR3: TGTGCCAGCAGCTTAGGGCAGGGGGCCTACACCGGGGAGCTGTTTTTT.

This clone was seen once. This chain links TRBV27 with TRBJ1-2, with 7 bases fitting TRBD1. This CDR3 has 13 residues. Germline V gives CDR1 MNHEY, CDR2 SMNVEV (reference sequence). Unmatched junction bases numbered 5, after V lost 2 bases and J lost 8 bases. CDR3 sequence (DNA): TGTGCCAGCAGTTTAGGACAGGTCGGGGGCTACACCTTC. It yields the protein CASSLGQVGGYTF.

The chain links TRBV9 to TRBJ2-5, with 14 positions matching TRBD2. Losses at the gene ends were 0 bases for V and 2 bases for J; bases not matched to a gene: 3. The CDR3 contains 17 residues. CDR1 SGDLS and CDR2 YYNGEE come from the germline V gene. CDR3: CASSVVGLAGGQETQYF. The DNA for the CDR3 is TGTGCCAGCAGCGTAGTTGGACTAGCGGGGGGACAAGAGACCCAGTACTTC.

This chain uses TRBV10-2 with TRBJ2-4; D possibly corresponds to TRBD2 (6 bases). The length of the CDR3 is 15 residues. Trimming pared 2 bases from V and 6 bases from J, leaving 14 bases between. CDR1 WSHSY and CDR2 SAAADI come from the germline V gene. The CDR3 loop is CASSEPEGLINIQYF. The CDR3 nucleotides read TGCGCCAGCAGTGAGCCTGAGGGACTTATAAACATTCAGTACTTC.

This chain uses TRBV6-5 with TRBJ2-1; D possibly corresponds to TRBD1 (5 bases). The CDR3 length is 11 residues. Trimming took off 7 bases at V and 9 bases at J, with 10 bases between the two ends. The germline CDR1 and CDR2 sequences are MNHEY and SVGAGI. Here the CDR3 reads CASIGGAEQFF. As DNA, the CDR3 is TGTGCCAGCATAGGTGGGGCTGAGCAGTTCTTC.